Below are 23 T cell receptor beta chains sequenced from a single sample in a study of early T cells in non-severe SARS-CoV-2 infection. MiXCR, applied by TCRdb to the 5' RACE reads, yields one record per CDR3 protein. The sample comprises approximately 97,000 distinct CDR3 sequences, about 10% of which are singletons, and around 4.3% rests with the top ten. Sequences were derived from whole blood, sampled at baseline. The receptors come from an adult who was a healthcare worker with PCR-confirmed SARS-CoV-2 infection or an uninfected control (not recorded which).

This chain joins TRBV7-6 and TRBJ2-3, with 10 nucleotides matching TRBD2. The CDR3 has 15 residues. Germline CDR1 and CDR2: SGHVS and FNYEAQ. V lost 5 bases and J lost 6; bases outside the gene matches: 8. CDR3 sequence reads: CASSPGAGGPDTQYF. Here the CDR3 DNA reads TGTGCCAGCAGCCCCGGAGCGGGGGGGCCTGATACGCAGTATTTT.

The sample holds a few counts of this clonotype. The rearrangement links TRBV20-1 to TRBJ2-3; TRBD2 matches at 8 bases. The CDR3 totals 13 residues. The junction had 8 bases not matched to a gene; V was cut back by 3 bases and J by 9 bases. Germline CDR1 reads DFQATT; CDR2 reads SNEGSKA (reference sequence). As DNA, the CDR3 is TGCAGTGCTAGCAGCGGGGGAGGGGTAACGCAGTATTTT. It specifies CSASSGGGVTQYF.

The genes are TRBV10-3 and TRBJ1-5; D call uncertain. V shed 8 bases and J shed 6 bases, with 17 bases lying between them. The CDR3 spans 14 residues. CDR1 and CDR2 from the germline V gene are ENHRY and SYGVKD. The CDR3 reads CAIRGDGIAQPQHF. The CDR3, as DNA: TGTGCCATCCGGGGTGATGGCATAGCTCAGCCCCAGCATTTT.

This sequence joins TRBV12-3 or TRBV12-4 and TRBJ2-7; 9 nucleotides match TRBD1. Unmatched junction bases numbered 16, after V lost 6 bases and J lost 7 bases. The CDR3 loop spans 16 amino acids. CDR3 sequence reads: CASSGHRGQPPFEQYF. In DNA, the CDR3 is TGTGCCAGCAGCGGTCACAGGGGGCAGCCTCCATTTGAGCAGTACTTC.

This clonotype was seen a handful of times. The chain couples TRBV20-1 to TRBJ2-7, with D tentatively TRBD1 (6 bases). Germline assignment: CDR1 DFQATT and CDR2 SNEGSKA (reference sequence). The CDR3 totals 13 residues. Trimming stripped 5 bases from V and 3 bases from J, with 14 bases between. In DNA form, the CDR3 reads TGCAGTGCTCAGGCCCCAGGGGACTACGAGCAGTACTTC. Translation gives CSAQAPGDYEQYF.

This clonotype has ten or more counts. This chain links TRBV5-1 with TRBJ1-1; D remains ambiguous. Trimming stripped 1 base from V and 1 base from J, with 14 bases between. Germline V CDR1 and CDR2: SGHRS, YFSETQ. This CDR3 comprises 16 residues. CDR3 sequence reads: CASSLSSLIGNTEAFF. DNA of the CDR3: TGCGCCAGCAGCTTGAGCTCACTGATTGGGAACACTGAAGCTTTCTTT.

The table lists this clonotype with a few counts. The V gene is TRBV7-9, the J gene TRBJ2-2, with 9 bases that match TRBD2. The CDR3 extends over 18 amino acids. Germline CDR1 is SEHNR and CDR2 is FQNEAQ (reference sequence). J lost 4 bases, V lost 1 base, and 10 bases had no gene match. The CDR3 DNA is TGTGCCAGCAGCTTAGACCTAGCGGGACCCTCAGGCACCGGGGAGCTGTTTTTT. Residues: CASSLDLAGPSGTGELFF.

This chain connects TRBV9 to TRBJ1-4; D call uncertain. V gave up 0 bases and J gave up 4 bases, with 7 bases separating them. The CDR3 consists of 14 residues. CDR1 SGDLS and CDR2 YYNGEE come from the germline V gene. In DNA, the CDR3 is TGTGCCAGCAGCGTAGAAGGAAGTAATGAAAAACTGTTTTTT. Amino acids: CASSVEGSNEKLFF.

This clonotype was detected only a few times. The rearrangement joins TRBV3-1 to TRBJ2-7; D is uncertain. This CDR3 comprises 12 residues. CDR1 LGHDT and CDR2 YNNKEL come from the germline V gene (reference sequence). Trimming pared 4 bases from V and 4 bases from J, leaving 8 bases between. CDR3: CASSRWGYEQYF. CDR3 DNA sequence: TGTGCCAGCAGCCGGTGGGGTTACGAGCAGTACTTC.

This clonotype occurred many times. CDR3 in amino acids: CASSLGGSGTRPQHF. The CDR3 nucleotides are TGTGCCAGCAGTTTAGGGGGGTCAGGGACGCGGCCCCAGCATTTT. The V gene is TRBV28, the J gene TRBJ1-5, with TRBD1 as a possible D gene (5 bases). V gave up 2 bases and J gave up 9 bases, with 17 bases separating them. The length of the CDR3 is 15 residues. The V gene's germline CDR1 is MDHEN and CDR2 SYDVKM.

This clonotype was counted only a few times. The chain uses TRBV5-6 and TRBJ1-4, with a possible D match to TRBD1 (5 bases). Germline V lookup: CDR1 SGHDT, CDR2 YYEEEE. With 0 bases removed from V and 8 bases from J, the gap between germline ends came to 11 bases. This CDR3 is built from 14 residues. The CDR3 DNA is TGTGCCAGCAGCTTGGTGGGGCGGCGCGAAAAACTGTTTTTT. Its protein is CASSLVGRREKLFF.

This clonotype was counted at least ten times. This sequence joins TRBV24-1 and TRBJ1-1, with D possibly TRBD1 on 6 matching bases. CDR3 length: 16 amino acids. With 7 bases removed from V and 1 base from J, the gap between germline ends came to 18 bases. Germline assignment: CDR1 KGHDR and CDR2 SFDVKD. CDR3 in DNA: TGTGCCACCAGCGCTTCGGGGGCAGGGCAGAACACTGAAGCTTTCTTT. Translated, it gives CATSASGAGQNTEAFF.

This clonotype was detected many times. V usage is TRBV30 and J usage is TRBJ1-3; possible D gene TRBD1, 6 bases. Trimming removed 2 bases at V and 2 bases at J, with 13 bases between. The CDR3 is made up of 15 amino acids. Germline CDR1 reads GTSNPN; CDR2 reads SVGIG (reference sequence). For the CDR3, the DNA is TGTGCCTGGAGTCCCAGGGGAATCGCTGGAAACACCATATATTTT. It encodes CAWSPRGIAGNTIYF.

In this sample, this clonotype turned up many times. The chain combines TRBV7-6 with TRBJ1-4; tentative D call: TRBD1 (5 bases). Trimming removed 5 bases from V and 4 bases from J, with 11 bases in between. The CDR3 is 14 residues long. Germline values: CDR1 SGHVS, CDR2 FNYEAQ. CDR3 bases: TGTGCCAGCAGCCCCCGGGGGTTTAATGAAAAACTGTTTTTT. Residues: CASSPRGFNEKLFF.

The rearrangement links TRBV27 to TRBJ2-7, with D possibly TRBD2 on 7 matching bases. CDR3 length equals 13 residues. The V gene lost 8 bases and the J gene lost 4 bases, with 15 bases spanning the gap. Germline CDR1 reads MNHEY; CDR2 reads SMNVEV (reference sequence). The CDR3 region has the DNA TGTGCCAGCGGGGGGGGCCCCAATTACGAGCAGTACTTC. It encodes CASGGGPNYEQYF.

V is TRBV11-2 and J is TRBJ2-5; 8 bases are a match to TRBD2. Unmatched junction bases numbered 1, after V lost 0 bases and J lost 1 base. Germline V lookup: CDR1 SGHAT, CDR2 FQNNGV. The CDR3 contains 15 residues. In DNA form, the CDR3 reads TGTGCCAGCAGCTTAGATGGGACTAGCCAAGAGACCCAGTACTTC. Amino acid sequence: CASSLDGTSQETQYF. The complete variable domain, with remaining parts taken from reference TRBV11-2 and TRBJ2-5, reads EAGVAQSPRYKIIEKRQSVAFWCNPISGHATLYWYQQILGQGPKLLIQFQNNGVVDDSQLPKDRFSAERLKGVDSTLKIQPAKLEDSAVYLCASSLDGTSQETQYFGPGTRLLVL.

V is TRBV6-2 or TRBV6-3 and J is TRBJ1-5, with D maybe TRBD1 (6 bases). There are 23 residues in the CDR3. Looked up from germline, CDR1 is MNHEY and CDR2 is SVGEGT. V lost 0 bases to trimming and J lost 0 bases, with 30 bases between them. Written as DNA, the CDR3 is TGTGCCAGCAGTTACTCGAAGGTTGCATTTCCCAGGACAGCCATTTATAGCAATCAGCCCCAGCATTTT. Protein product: CASSYSKVAFPRTAIYSNQPQHF.

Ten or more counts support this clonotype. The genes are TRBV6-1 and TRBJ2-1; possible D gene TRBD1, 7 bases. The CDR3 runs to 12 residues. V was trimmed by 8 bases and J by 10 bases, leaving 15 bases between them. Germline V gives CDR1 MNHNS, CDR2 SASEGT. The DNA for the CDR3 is TGTGCCAGCTCAGGGGGGCCAGGGGAGCAGTTCTTC. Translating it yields CASSGGPGEQFF.

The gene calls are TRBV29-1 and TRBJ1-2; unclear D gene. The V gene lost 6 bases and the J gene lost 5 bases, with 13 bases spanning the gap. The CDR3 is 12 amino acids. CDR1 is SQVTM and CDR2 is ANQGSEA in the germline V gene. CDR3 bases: TGCAGCGTGGACGGTCCATTTTATGGCTACACCTTC. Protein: CSVDGPFYGYTF. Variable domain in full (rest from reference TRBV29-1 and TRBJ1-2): SAVISQKPSRDICQRGTSLTIQCQVDSQVTMMFWYRQQPGQSLTLIATANQGSEATYESGFVIDKFPISRPNLTFSTLTVSNMSPEDSSIYLCSVDGPFYGYTFGSGTRLTVV.

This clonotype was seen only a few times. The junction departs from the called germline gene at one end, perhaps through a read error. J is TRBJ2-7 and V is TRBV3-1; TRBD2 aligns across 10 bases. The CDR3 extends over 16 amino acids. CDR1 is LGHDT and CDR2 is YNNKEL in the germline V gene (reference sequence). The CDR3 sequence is CASSQGVAGGFYEQYF. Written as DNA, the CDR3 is TGTGCCAGCAGCCAAGGGGTAGCGGGAGGATTCTACGAACAGTACTTC.

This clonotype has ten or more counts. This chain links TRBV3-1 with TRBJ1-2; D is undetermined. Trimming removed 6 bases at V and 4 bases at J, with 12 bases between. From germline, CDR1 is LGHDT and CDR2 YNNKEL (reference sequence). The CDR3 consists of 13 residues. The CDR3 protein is CASSLGASYGYTF. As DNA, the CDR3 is TGTGCCAGCAGTCTCGGTGCTAGCTATGGCTACACCTTC. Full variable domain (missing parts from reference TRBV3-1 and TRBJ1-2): DTAVSQTPKYLVTQMGNDKSIKCEQNLGHDTMYWYKQDSKKFLKIMFSYNNKELIINETVPNRFSPKSPDKAHLNLHINSLELGDSAVYFCASSLGASYGYTFGSGTRLTVV.

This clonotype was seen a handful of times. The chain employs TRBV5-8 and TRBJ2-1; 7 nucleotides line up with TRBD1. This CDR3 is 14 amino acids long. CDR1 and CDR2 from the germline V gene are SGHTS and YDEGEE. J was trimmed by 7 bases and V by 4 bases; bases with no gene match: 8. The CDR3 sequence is CASSPTGQRNEQFF. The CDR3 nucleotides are TGTGCCAGCAGCCCGACAGGGCAGAGGAATGAGCAGTTCTTC.

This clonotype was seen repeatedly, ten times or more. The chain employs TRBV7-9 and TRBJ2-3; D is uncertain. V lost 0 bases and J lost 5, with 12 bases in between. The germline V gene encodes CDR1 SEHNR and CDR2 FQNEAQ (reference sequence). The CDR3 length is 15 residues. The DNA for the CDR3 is TGTGCCAGCAGCTTAGCGCTAGGAGAGAGAGATACGCAGTATTTT. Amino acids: CASSLALGERDTQYF.